Listed here are 17 T cell receptor beta chains from one sample, sequenced in a study of blood T cell repertoires in COVID-19. Generated by immunoSEQ multiplex PCR, the TCRdb table keeps only in-frame clones and is missing some. Among about 100,000 clones listed, more than 85% were seen once. The sequenced sample consisted of peripheral blood. All receptors derive from a man aged 60-69 years with acute or convalescent COVID-19.

The chain recombines TRBV5-4 with TRBJ2-1, with 9 bases identical to TRBD1. The V gene end was trimmed by 10 bases and the J gene end by 7 bases; junction bases not matched to a gene: 15. CDR3 length: 15 residues. Germline CDR1 SGHNT, CDR2 YYREEE (reference sequence). CDR3 protein: CAQSRRGTGLNEQFF. The CDR3 DNA follows: TGTGCCCAGTCAAGGAGGGGGACAGGGCTGAATGAGCAGTTCTTC.

This rearrangement joins TRBV7-2 to TRBJ1-1, with no clear D. The germline CDR1 and CDR2 sequences are SGHTA and FQGNSA. The V and J ends lost 2 bases and 7 bases respectively, with 11 bases between them. The CDR3 length is 13 residues. Written as DNA, the CDR3 is TGTGCCAGCAGCTTATTGGGAGGCGGTGAAGCTTTCTTT. Its protein product is CASSLLGGGEAFF.

The rearrangement uses TRBV21-1 and TRBJ2-1; TRBD2, as called in the table, went unchecked against the DNA. TRBV21-1 is annotated as a pseudogene. CDR3 size: 15 residues. The chain's CDR3 is CASSNESGRGYEQFF. As DNA, the CDR3 is TGTGCCAGCAGCAATGAAAGCGGGAGGGGCTATGAGCAGTTCTTC.

This clone was detected only once. Other DNA sequences in this sample translate to the same CDR3. CDR3 region: CASSPGAAAYEQYV. CDR3 bases: TGTGCCAGCTCGCCTGGGGCAGCCGCCTACGAGCAGTACGTC. The V and J genes are TRBV18 and TRBJ2-7; tentatively, D is TRBD1 (5 bases). This CDR3 has 14 residues. Germline assignment: CDR1 KGHSH and CDR2 LQKENI. Trimming removed 6 bases from V and 2 bases from J, with 14 bases in between.

V and J are TRBV9 and TRBJ1-2; 8 bases align to TRBD1. The CDR3 has 15 amino acids. Trimming cost V 4 bases and J 4 bases; bases outside gene matches: 9. The germline V gene has CDR1 SGDLS and CDR2 YYNGEE. CDR3 sequence: CASSPTGTGRYGYTF. For the CDR3, the DNA is TGTGCCAGCAGCCCCACCGGGACAGGACGCTATGGCTACACCTTC.

The rearrangement uses TRBV11-2 and TRBJ2-2, with 11 bases matching TRBD2. The germline V gene has CDR1 SGHAT and CDR2 FQNNGV. This CDR3 region has 18 residues. Unmatched junction bases numbered 14, after V lost 5 bases and J lost 6 bases. This CDR3 is CASSHPRGLAVIPGELFF. In DNA, the CDR3 is TGTGCCAGCAGCCACCCGCGGGGACTAGCGGTTATCCCCGGGGAGCTGTTTTTT.

This clone was counted once. The chain combines TRBV9 with TRBJ2-1; possibly TRBD2 for D (6 bases). In germline, CDR1 is SGDLS, CDR2 YYNGEE. The CDR3 has 15 residues. The V end lost 0 bases, the J end lost 7 bases, and 14 bases lay between the germline ends. Here the CDR3 DNA reads TGTGCCAGCAGCGTAGAGCTAGCGCCCGAGAATGAGCAGTTCTTC. Translated, it gives CASSVELAPENEQFF.

This chain uses TRBV6-5 with TRBJ2-7; tentatively, D is TRBD1 (6 bases). Trimming took off 6 bases at V and 2 bases at J, with 11 bases between the two ends. CDR1 and CDR2 (germline): MNHEY, SVGAGI. CDR3 length: 13 residues. The CDR3 coding sequence is TGTGCCAGCAGGGAGACAGGCACCTACGAGCAGTACGTC. This translates into CASRETGTYEQYV.

The chain is built from TRBV5-1 and TRBJ2-3; the match to TRBD1 covers 10 bases. Germline assignment: CDR1 SGHRS and CDR2 YFSETQ. V lost 1 base to trimming and J lost 14 bases; unmatched junction nucleotides: 10. The CDR3 is made up of 14 amino acids. DNA for the CDR3: TGCGCCAGCAGCTTGAGACAGGGGGCGGCTTCTGGGTATTTT. Its protein is CASSLRQGAASGYF.

J is TRBJ2-3 and V is TRBV28; 9 bases align to TRBD2. The CDR3 has 17 residues. V gave up 2 bases and J gave up 4 bases; unmatched junction bases: 10. Germline loops: CDR1 MDHEN, CDR2 SYDVKM. CDR3 in amino acids: CASSLGVAGVGADTQYF. CDR3 coding DNA: TGTGCCAGCAGTTTAGGGGTAGCGGGGGTTGGGGCAGATACGCAGTATTTT.

The chain uses TRBV6-1 and TRBJ2-7; 8 bases match TRBD1. After removal of 1 base from V and 7 bases from J, the junction contained 15 bases not matched to a gene. This CDR3 has 17 amino acids. Germline V lookup: CDR1 MNHNS, CDR2 SASEGT. CDR3 nucleotide sequence: TGTGCCAGCAGTGAAGGAGCTCCGGGACAGGCGCCCTGGGAGCAGTACTTC. Protein sequence: CASSEGAPGQAPWEQYF.

This rearrangement joins TRBV19 to TRBJ2-7; TRBD1 matches at 9 bases. Trimming at V came to 4 bases and at J to 13 bases, leaving 14 bases not matched to a gene. Germline lookup yields CDR1 LNHDA and CDR2 SQIVND (reference sequence). The length of the CDR3 is 14 residues. The CDR3 spells CASSRTGESAAVYF. The CDR3 DNA is TGTGCCAGTAGTAGGACAGGGGAGTCCGCCGCGGTATACTTC. Full variable domain (outside the CDR3, taken from reference TRBV19 and TRBJ2-7): DGGITQSPKYLFRKEGQNVTLSCEQNLNHDAMYWYRQDPGQGLRLIYYSQIVNDFQKGDIAEGYSVSREKKESFPLTVTSAQKNPTAFYLCASSRTGESAAVYFGPGTRLTVT.

Only one count was recorded for this clone. The chain joins TRBV2 to TRBJ1-2, with TRBD1 matching 7 bases. The CDR3 totals 13 residues. With V trimmed by 8 bases and J by 1 base, 4 bases remained unmatched. CDR1 SNHLY and CDR2 FYNNEI come from the germline V gene. The CDR3 loop reads CASSTGINYGYTF. CDR3 coding DNA: TGTGCCAGCTCGACAGGGATTAACTATGGCTACACCTTC.

The gene calls are TRBV7-9 and TRBJ1-5; no firm D call. The CDR3 sequence is 14 residues long. Germline V gives CDR1 SEHNR, CDR2 FQNEAQ (reference sequence). The V and J ends lost 3 bases and 0 bases respectively, with 6 bases between them. CDR3 region: CASSFSSSNQPQHF. The CDR3 DNA reads TGTGCCAGCAGCTTCTCTTCTAGCAATCAGCCCCAGCATTTT.

V gene TRBV7-3 combines with J gene TRBJ1-1, with D possibly TRBD1 on 6 matching bases. Trimming removed 5 bases at V and 10 bases at J, with 17 bases between. This CDR3 contains 13 residues. Germline V gene data show CDR1 as SGHTA and CDR2 as FQGTGA. CDR3 sequence (DNA): TGTGCCAGCAGCCCAGAGGGGGGGCGCGGAGCTTTCTTT. It is translated as CASSPEGGRGAFF.

This chain connects TRBV4-2 to TRBJ2-1, with TRBD2 identical over 8 bases. The V gene's germline CDR1 is LGHNA and CDR2 YNFKEQ. The CDR3 is made up of 16 amino acids. The V segment lost 4 bases and the J segment 3 bases; nucleotides outside the gene matches: 8. This chain's CDR3 is CASSRGGLAVYNEQFF. The CDR3 DNA is TGTGCCAGCAGCCGCGGGGGGCTAGCGGTCTACAATGAGCAGTTCTTC.

This clone was observed once. The chain is built from TRBV29-1 and TRBJ2-7; the match to TRBD2 covers 13 bases. J was trimmed by 5 bases and V by 6 bases; bases with no gene match: 4. Germline V CDR1 and CDR2: SQVTM, ANQGSEA. This CDR3 region has 13 residues. The CDR3 spells CSVLGLAGHEQYF. CDR3 DNA: TGCAGCGTGCTGGGACTAGCGGGGCACGAGCAGTACTTC.